This T cell receptor beta chain was identified in a study of OX40 agonist ivuxolimab in advanced cancers. The data were produced by immunoSEQ multiplex PCR, yet TCRdb's version contains in-frame clones alone and is incomplete. This sample has about 62,000 clones, with about 91% found just once. Whole-study findings and limits: Relative to CD4+, CD8+ T cells held more expanded clones on average. Among patients with partial responses at 0.1-3.0 mg/kg, clonal expansion was among the lowest.

The CDR3 totals 11 residues. The germline gives CDR1 SGHNT, CDR2 YYREEE (reference sequence). V gave up 4 bases and J gave up 7 bases, with 8 bases separating them. With regard to this clone: Its specificity is not known. This same CDR3 is encoded by further DNA sequences in the sample.

The TCR was taken from an adult with an advanced solid tumor such as melanoma, head and neck, liver or kidney cancer. This rearrangement joins TRBV5-4 to TRBJ1-2; tentatively, D is TRBD1 (5 bases). This material consisted of CD4+ or CD8+ T cells sorted from blood, taken in a trial of the OX40 agonist ivuxolimab. CDR3 in DNA: TGTGCCAGCAGCCTCGGGGGTGGCTACACCTTC. It is translated as CASSLGGGYTF.